A selection of T cell receptor beta chains follows, all from one sample in a study of CD8 T cells in Susac syndrome. MiXCR was run by TCRdb on the immunoSEQ multiplex PCR reads, yielding one entry per CDR3 protein. The repertoire holds fewer than 150,000 distinct CDR3 sequences, with about 92% as singletons. Input material: CD4+ T cells from PBMCs. These receptors came from a human donor with multiple sclerosis. CDR3s include the opening cysteine and the closing phenylalanine or tryptophan. D genes are given only for firm matches. Expanded clones are given a class, and other clones once, few, many or no size at all.

. | TRBJ1-6 | TRBV7-9 | . | CASSPDNSPLHF | TGTGCCAGCAGCCCGGATAATTCACCCCTCCACTTT
few | TRBJ2-7 | TRBV3-1 | . | CASSQRGSYEQYF | TGTGCCAGCAGCCAACGGGGATCCTACGAGCAGTACTTC
. | TRBJ1-3 | TRBV5-1 | . | CASSLGLRGTGKFDTIYF | TGCGCCAGCAGCTTGGGCCTACGGGGGACCGGGAAGTTCGACACCATATATTTT
. | TRBJ1-2 | TRBV12-3/TRBV12-4 | TRBD1 | CASSETGGNYGYTF | TGTGCCAGCAGTGAGACAGGGGGCAACTATGGCTACACCTTC
. | TRBJ2-7 | TRBV7-6 | . | CASSHGQTYEQYF | TGTGCCAGCAGCCACGGACAGACCTACGAGCAGTACTTC
. | TRBJ2-1 | TRBV11-1 | . | CASSSLGATGSEQFF | TGTGCCAGCAGCTCCCTTGGGGCTACCGGTAGTGAGCAGTTCTTC
. | TRBJ2-4 | TRBV3-1 | . | CASSQDWASADIQYF | TGTGCCAGCAGCCAAGATTGGGCTAGCGCGGACATTCAGTACTTC
. | TRBJ2-1 | TRBV7-2 | . | CASSSTGVSYNEQFF | TGTGCCAGCAGCTCTACTGGTGTGTCCTACAATGAGCAGTTCTTC
few | TRBJ2-5 | TRBV3-1 | . | CASGGNQETQYF | TGTGCCAGCGGGGGGAATCAAGAGACCCAGTACTTC
. | TRBJ2-7 | TRBV7-2 | . | CASSWTGGNEQYF | TGTGCCAGCAGTTGGACCGGAGGGAACGAGCAGTACTTC